This T cell receptor (beta chain) originates from a study of blood T cell repertoires in COVID-19. This clone was seen a handful of times. Looked up from germline, CDR1 is SEHNR and CDR2 is FQNEAQ (reference sequence). The CDR3 length is 14 residues. Trimming took 5 bases from V and 6 from J, leaving 13 bases between them. Symptom resolution, clearance, or two negative PCRs marked the recovered donors of Cohort 3. The table came from immunoSEQ multiplex PCR; TCRdb's copy has only in-frame clones and leaves some out. This repertoire shows around 250,000 clones, roughly 80% found once; its top ten account for about 3.4%.

The chain employs TRBV7-9 and TRBJ2-2, with D unclear. The receptor was derived from a man in his forties or fifties who had recovered from COVID-19. The specimen sequenced was PBMCs or T cells enriched from blood (not recorded which). The CDR3 sequence: CASSPTQSAGELFF. DNA of the CDR3: TGTGCCAGCAGCCCCACCCAGTCCGCCGGGGAGCTGTTTTTT.